This entry lists 31 T cell receptor beta chains sequenced from one sample in a study of cytomegalovirus exposure and HLA in healthy donors. Primers: 60 Vbeta forward and 13 Jbeta reverse. Sequencing used immunoSEQ multiplex PCR; TCRdb keeps in-frame clones, though not all of them. The sample records 65,000 or so clones, about 78% being singletons. The specimen sequenced was PBMCs. These receptor sequences come from a girl under 18 in good health and CMV-seropositive.

The gene calls are TRBV6-5 and TRBJ1-2, with TRBD1 identical over 12 bases. This CDR3 region has 16 residues. The germline V gene has CDR1 MNHEY and CDR2 SVGAGI. J was trimmed by 0 bases and V by 4 bases; bases with no gene match: 3. The CDR3 region has the DNA TGTGCCAGCAGTTCGGGACAGGGGGCGACTAACTATGGCTACACCTTC. Translated: CASSSGQGATNYGYTF.

V and J are TRBV10-3 and TRBJ2-1; maybe TRBD1 (6 bases). Germline V gene data show CDR1 as ENHRY and CDR2 as SYGVKD. Trimming took off 6 bases at V and 2 bases at J, with 14 bases between the two ends. This CDR3 comprises 15 residues. The CDR3, as DNA: TGTGCCATCAGGGGGCGGCAGGGGACCTACAATGAGCAGTTCTTC. This encodes CAIRGRQGTYNEQFF.

This clone was counted between two and nine times. CDR3: CASSLGAGPNQPQHF. Written as DNA, the CDR3 is TGTGCCAGCAGCTTAGGAGCAGGCCCCAATCAGCCCCAGCATTTT. The chain uses TRBV7-6 and TRBJ1-5; D is unresolved. Per germline, CDR1 SGHVS and CDR2 FNYEAQ. The CDR3 is 15 amino acids. The V end was cut by 1 base, the J end by 3 bases, with 10 bases between.

This clone showed up just once. The chain carries TRBV7-8 and TRBJ2-7; 7 bases fit TRBD1. With 5 bases clipped from V and 5 bases from J, the junction kept 3 bases outside the gene matches. Germline CDR1 and CDR2: SGHVS and FQNEAQ. The CDR3 contains 12 residues. The CDR3 nucleotides read TGTGCCAGCAGCCGAGACAGGGACGAGCAGTACTTC. Its protein product is CASSRDRDEQYF.

This clone was recorded at least ten times. The same CDR3 also results from other DNA sequences found in this sample. This rearrangement joins TRBV29-1 to TRBJ2-3; D not certain. This CDR3 is 10 amino acids long. Germline CDR1 is SQVTM and CDR2 is ANQGSEA. The V and J ends lost 7 bases and 2 bases respectively, with 4 bases between them. The CDR3 DNA sequence: TGCAGCGCTAACACAGATACGCAGTATTTT. Its protein is CSANTDTQYF.

The V and J genes are TRBV27 and TRBJ1-6; a possible D gene is TRBD1 (5 bases). Germline CDR1 reads MNHEY; CDR2 reads SMNVEV (reference sequence). The CDR3 runs 15 residues. Deletions cut 4 bases from V and 5 bases from J, with 12 bases between. The CDR3 DNA reads as TGTGCCAGCAGTTGGGGCGACAGAGATAATTCACCCCTCCACTTT. This gives the protein CASSWGDRDNSPLHF.

The rearrangement uses TRBV6-1 and TRBJ1-5; no definite D call. This CDR3 is 13 amino acids long. Trimming left V 6 bases short and J 3 bases short, with 9 bases between. Germline V lookup: CDR1 MNHNS, CDR2 SASEGT. The CDR3 coding sequence is TGTGCCAGCAGCGCCCAACTCAATCAGCCCCAGCATTTT. Translated: CASSAQLNQPQHF.

Here the CDR3 reads CASSLEGTGVKNIQYF. The DNA for the CDR3 is TGCGCCAGCAGCTTGGAAGGGACAGGGGTCAAAAACATTCAGTACTTC. The rearrangement joins TRBV5-1 to TRBJ2-4; 10 bases are a match to TRBD1. After removal of 0 bases from V and 3 bases from J, the junction contained 3 bases not matched to a gene. Germline CDR1 SGHRS, CDR2 YFSETQ. This CDR3 spans 16 amino acids. Full variable domain (remainder filled in from reference TRBV5-1 and TRBJ2-4): KAGVTQTPRYLIKTRGQQVTLSCSPISGHRSVSWYQQTPGQGLQFLFEYFSETQRNKGNFPGRFSGRQFSNSRSEMNVSTLELGDSALYLCASSLEGTGVKNIQYFGAGTRLSVL.

The rearrangement uses TRBV29-1 and TRBJ1-1; the D is unclear. The CDR3 sequence is 10 residues long. Trimming removed 7 bases at V and 2 bases at J, with 5 bases between. Per the germline V gene, CDR1 is SQVTM and CDR2 is ANQGSEA. The CDR3 nucleotides read TGCAGCGCTTTAAACACTGAAGCTTTCTTT. Translating it yields CSALNTEAFF.

In regard to this clone: One junction end does not reproduce the germline sequence, and a read error may be involved. This chain connects TRBV27 to TRBJ1-1; tentatively, D is TRBD1 (6 bases). Germline CDR1 reads MNHEY; CDR2 reads SMNVEV (reference sequence). This CDR3 spans 13 amino acids. The DNA for the CDR3 is TGTGCCAGCAGTTTTCAGGGGAACGCTGAAGCTTTCTTT. Protein: CASSFQGNAEAFF.

Remarks on this clone: At the DNA level, this CDR3 is encoded by other sequences in the same sample as well. The chain has TRBV1 and TRBJ1-5. TRBV1 is labeled a pseudogene. CDR3 length: 16 residues. The CDR3, as DNA: TGCATCATCCGTGGAGGGCGAGAGAATAGCAATCAGCCCCAGCATTTT. Residues: CIIRGGRENSNQPQHF.

The V gene is TRBV6-5, the J gene TRBJ1-5; no reliable D call. V lost 2 bases, J lost 7 bases, and 18 bases lay in between. Germline CDR1 is MNHEY and CDR2 is SVGAGI. There are 16 residues in the CDR3. The CDR3 here is CASSYRSSFPRQPQHF. CDR3 coding DNA: TGTGCCAGCAGTTACCGGTCAAGCTTCCCGCGCCAGCCCCAGCATTTT.

V usage is TRBV7-2 and J usage is TRBJ2-7, with D unclear. Trimming shortened V by 2 bases and J by 3 bases, and 2 bases separated the two germline ends. CDR1 and CDR2 from the germline V gene are SGHTA and FQGNSA. This CDR3 is built from 11 residues. The chain's CDR3 is CASSLHYEQYF. CDR3 bases: TGTGCCAGCAGCTTACACTACGAGCAGTACTTC.

V gene TRBV27 combines with J gene TRBJ2-1, with D uncertain. There are 13 residues in the CDR3. CDR1 is MNHEY, CDR2 SMNVEV, per germline (reference sequence). V lost 2 bases and J 7 bases, leaving 9 bases between the germline ends. This CDR3 reads CASSLVYLNEQFF. The DNA of the CDR3 is TGTGCCAGCAGTTTAGTATACTTAAATGAGCAGTTCTTC.

Regarding this clone: Additional DNA sequences in this sample encode the identical CDR3. V is TRBV30 and J is TRBJ2-3; 7 nucleotides agree with TRBD1. The CDR3 has 14 residues. Germline V lookup: CDR1 GTSNPN, CDR2 SVGIG (reference sequence). The junction had 3 bases not matched to a gene; V was cut back by 2 bases and J by 1 base. The CDR3 sequence is CAWSRQGGTDTQYF. CDR3 DNA sequence: TGTGCCTGGAGTAGACAGGGAGGCACAGATACGCAGTATTTT.

The V gene is TRBV12-5, the J gene TRBJ2-5; the match to TRBD2 covers 8 bases. Trimming removed 7 bases from V and 1 base from J; junction bases left unmatched: 11. Germline CDR1 LGHNT, CDR2 FRNRAP. The CDR3 extends over 16 amino acids. The CDR3 loop reads CASADTHTSGQETQYF. CDR3 nucleotide sequence: TGTGCTAGTGCCGACACCCATACTAGCGGCCAAGAGACCCAGTACTTC.

The chain employs TRBV4-3 and TRBJ2-3; 15 nucleotides agree with TRBD2. The CDR3 loop spans 16 amino acids. CDR1 is LGHNA and CDR2 is YSLEER in the germline V gene. V dropped 1 base and J dropped 9; count of bases not matched to a gene: 5. The CDR3 loop reads CASSQGTSGRAGTQYF. In nucleotides, the CDR3 is TGCGCCAGCAGCCAAGGGACTAGCGGGAGGGCCGGGACGCAGTATTTT.

The chain employs TRBV29-1 and TRBJ2-7; TRBD2 is a possible D gene (6 bases). The V gene lost 4 bases and the J gene lost 5 bases, with 12 bases spanning the gap. This CDR3 is built from 12 residues. Germline V gene data show CDR1 as SQVTM and CDR2 as ANQGSEA. CDR3 sequence: CSVAAGRHEQYF. The CDR3, as DNA: TGCAGCGTTGCGGCAGGGAGGCACGAGCAGTACTTC.

The chain recombines TRBV15 with TRBJ1-5; 8 bases fit TRBD1. The CDR3 has 16 amino acids. After removal of 3 bases from V and 4 bases from J, the junction contained 8 bases not matched to a gene. CDR1 is LNHNV, CDR2 YYDKDF, per germline (reference sequence). The CDR3 coding sequence is TGTGCCACCAGCAGGGGAGGGACAGGACAAAATCAGCCCCAGCATTTT. Its translation is CATSRGGTGQNQPQHF.

V and J are TRBV19 and TRBJ2-2; TRBD2 aligns across 8 bases. This CDR3 is built from 14 residues. J lost 7 bases, V lost 3 bases, and 4 bases had no gene match. Germline V gene data show CDR1 as LNHDA and CDR2 as SQIVND (reference sequence). CDR3 nucleotides: TGTGCCAGTAGTATCCCCGGGAGGGACGGGGAGCTGTTTTTT. Translating gives CASSIPGRDGELFF.

The chain employs TRBV5-1 and TRBJ2-5; D remains unclear. Germline V gene lookup returns CDR1 SGHRS and CDR2 YFSETQ. The CDR3 length is 14 residues. Trimming removed 0 bases from V and 1 base from J, with 7 bases in between. CDR3 DNA: TGCGCCAGCAGCTTGGGGCATCTCCAAGAGACCCAGTACTTC. Translating it yields CASSLGHLQETQYF.

The chain has TRBV5-1 and TRBJ2-6; D perhaps matches TRBD1 (6 bases). CDR3 size: 15 residues. V lost 4 bases and J lost 0, with 8 bases in between. Per the germline V gene, CDR1 is SGHRS and CDR2 is YFSETQ. The CDR3 nucleotides are TGCGCCAGCAGCCTGGACAGCTCTGGGGCCAACGTCCTGACTTTC. Translated, it gives CASSLDSSGANVLTF. Variable domain in full (rest from reference TRBV5-1 and TRBJ2-6): KAGVTQTPRYLIKTRGQQVTLSCSPISGHRSVSWYQQTPGQGLQFLFEYFSETQRNKGNFPGRFSGRQFSNSRSEMNVSTLELGDSALYLCASSLDSSGANVLTFGAGSRLTVL.

In its sample, this clone was seen once. The rearrangement joins TRBV5-1 to TRBJ1-5, with D uncertain. V was cut by 5 bases and J by 4 bases, with 10 bases left in between. The CDR3 totals 13 residues. Germline values: CDR1 SGHRS, CDR2 YFSETQ. CDR3 in amino acids: CASSYDGNQPQHF. CDR3 DNA: TGCGCCAGCAGTTACGACGGGAATCAGCCCCAGCATTTT.

V is TRBV5-1 and J is TRBJ1-1; D is possibly TRBD1 (5 bases). V lost 3 bases, J lost 0 bases, and 9 bases lay in between. The CDR3 length is 14 residues. CDR1 and CDR2 (germline): SGHRS, YFSETQ. CDR3 bases: TGCGCCAGCAGCTCGGGGGTCATGAACACTGAAGCTTTCTTT. Protein: CASSSGVMNTEAFF.

This chain connects TRBV6-6 to TRBJ1-4, with D maybe TRBD1 (6 bases). CDR3 size: 14 residues. Looked up from germline, CDR1 is MNHNY and CDR2 is SVGAGI (reference sequence). V lost 7 bases to trimming and J lost 7 bases, with 16 bases between them. This CDR3 reads CASNPGQRGEKLFF. CDR3 bases: TGTGCCAGCAACCCTGGACAGAGAGGTGAAAAACTGTTTTTT.

The chain combines TRBV4-1 with TRBJ2-2, with a possible D match to TRBD1 (6 bases). The germline V and J ends were trimmed by 6 bases and 6 bases, with 11 bases remaining between them. The CDR3 is 13 residues long. The V gene's germline CDR1 is MGHRA and CDR2 YSYEKL. The CDR3 coding sequence is TGCGCCAGCAGGAGAACAGGGTCCGGGGAGCTGTTTTTT. Protein product: CASRRTGSGELFF.

The chain uses TRBV5-1 and TRBJ1-2; 7 positions match TRBD1. Germline values: CDR1 SGHRS, CDR2 YFSETQ. The CDR3 length is 15 residues. V lost 0 bases and J lost 4; bases outside the gene matches: 6. This CDR3 is CASSLGQGVSYGYTF. For the CDR3, the DNA is TGCGCCAGCAGCTTGGGGCAGGGGGTTTCCTATGGCTACACCTTC.

The CDR3 coding sequence is TGTGCCACCAAACATAGCGGGCGGAACACCGGGGAGCTGTTTTTT. Its translation is CATKHSGRNTGELFF. V gene TRBV5-4 combines with J gene TRBJ2-2; 7 bases map to TRBD2. After removal of 9 bases from V and 1 base from J, the junction contained 9 bases not matched to a gene. Germline CDR1 SGHNT, CDR2 YYREEE (reference sequence). CDR3 length equals 15 residues.

V gene TRBV15 combines with J gene TRBJ2-7; D is possibly TRBD1 (5 bases). The CDR3 sequence is 16 residues long. Looked up from germline, CDR1 is LNHNV and CDR2 is YYDKDF (reference sequence). V was trimmed by 0 bases and J by 0 bases, leaving 12 bases between them. CDR3 coding DNA: TGTGCCACCAGCAGAGATGTAGGGGAACTCTCCTACGAGCAGTACTTC. The encoded protein is CATSRDVGELSYEQYF.

The V and J genes are TRBV29-1 and TRBJ1-4, with D possibly being TRBD1 (6 bases). This CDR3 spans 13 amino acids. Germline lookup yields CDR1 SQVTM and CDR2 ANQGSEA. Trimming took 6 bases from V and 10 from J, leaving 18 bases between them. The CDR3 spells CSVATGLVGKLFF. For the CDR3, the DNA is TGCAGCGTCGCGACAGGACTTGTAGGAAAACTGTTTTTT.

This chain connects TRBV20-1 to TRBJ2-7, with TRBD1 matching over 10 bases. The CDR3 totals 11 residues. V was clipped by 6 bases and J by 12 bases; unmatched bases: 8. Germline loops: CDR1 DFQATT, CDR2 SNEGSKA (reference sequence). The CDR3: CSATTGGEVYF. CDR3 coding DNA: TGCAGTGCGACGACAGGGGGCGAGGTGTACTTC.